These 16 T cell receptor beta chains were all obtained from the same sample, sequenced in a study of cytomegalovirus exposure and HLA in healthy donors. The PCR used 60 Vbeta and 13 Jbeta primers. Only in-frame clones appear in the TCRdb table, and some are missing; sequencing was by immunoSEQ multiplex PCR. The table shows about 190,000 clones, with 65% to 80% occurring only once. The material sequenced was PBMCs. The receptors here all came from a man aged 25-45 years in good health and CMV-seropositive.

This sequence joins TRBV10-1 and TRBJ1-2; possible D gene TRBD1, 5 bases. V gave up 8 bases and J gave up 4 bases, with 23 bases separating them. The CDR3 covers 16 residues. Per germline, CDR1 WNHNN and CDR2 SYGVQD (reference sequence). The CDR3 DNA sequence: TGCGCCAGCGTCTCCGGGACCGGGACTCCCTCCTATGGCTACACCTTC. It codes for CASVSGTGTPSYGYTF.

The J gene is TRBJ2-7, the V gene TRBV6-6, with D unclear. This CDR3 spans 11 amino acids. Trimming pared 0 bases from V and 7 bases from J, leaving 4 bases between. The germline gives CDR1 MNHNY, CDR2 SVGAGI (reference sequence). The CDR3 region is CASSYSREQYF. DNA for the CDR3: TGTGCCAGCAGTTACTCCCGGGAGCAGTACTTC.

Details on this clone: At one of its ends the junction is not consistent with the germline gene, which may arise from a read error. The CDR3 sequence is CSSSSTGTSGITGELFF. DNA for the CDR3: TGTTCCAGCAGTTCGACCGGGACTAGCGGGATCACCGGGGAGCTGTTTTTT. The V and J genes are TRBV7-9 and TRBJ2-2, with 13 bases that match TRBD2. The V gene's germline CDR1 is SEHNR and CDR2 FQNEAQ (reference sequence). The CDR3 extends over 17 amino acids.

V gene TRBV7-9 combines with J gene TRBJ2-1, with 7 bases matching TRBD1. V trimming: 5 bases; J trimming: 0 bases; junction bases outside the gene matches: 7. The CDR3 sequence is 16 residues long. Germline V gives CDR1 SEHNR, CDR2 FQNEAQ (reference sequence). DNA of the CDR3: TGTGCCAGCAGCCGTCGGACAGGAGACTCCTACAATGAGCAGTTCTTC. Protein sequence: CASSRRTGDSYNEQFF.

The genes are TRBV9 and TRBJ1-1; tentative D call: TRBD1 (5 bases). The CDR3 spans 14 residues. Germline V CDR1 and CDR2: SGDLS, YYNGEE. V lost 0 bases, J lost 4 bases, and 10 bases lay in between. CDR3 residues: CASSVGTGVTEAFF. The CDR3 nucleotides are TGTGCCAGCAGCGTAGGGACGGGGGTCACTGAAGCTTTCTTT.

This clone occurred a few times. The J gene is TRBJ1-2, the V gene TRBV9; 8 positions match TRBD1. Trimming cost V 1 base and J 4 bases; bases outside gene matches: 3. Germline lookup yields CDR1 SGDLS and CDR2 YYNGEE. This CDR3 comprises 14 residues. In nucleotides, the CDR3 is TGTGCCAGCAGCGTACCGGGACAGGTCTATGGCTACACCTTC. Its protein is CASSVPGQVYGYTF. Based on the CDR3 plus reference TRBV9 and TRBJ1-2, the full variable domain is DSGVTQTPKHLITATGQRVTLRCSPRSGDLSVYWYQQSLDQGLQFLIQYYNGEERAKGNILERFSAQQFPDLHSELNLSSLELGDSALYFCASSVPGQVYGYTFGSGTRLTVV.

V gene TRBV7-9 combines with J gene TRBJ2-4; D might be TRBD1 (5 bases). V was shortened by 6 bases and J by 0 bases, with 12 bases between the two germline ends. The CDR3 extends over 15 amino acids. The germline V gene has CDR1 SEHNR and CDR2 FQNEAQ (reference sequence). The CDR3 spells CASRSGHLAKNIQYF. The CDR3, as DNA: TGTGCCAGCAGATCCGGACACTTAGCCAAAAACATTCAGTACTTC.

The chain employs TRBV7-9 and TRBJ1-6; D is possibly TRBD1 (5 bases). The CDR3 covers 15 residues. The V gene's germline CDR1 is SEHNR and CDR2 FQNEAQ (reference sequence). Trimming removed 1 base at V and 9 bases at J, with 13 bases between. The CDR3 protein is CASSLEPGAGSPLHF. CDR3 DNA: TGTGCCAGCAGCTTAGAGCCTGGGGCTGGTTCACCCCTCCACTTT. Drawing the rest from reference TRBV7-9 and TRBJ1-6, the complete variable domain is DTGVSQNPRHKITKRGQNVTFRCDPISEHNRLYWYRQTLGQGPEFLTYFQNEAQLEKSRLLSDRFSAERPKGSFSTLEIQRTEQGDSAMYLCASSLEPGAGSPLHFGNGTRLTVT.

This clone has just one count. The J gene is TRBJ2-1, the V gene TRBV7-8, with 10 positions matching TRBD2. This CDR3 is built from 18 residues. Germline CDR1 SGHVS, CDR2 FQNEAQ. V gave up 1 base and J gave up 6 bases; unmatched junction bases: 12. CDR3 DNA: TGTGCCAGCAGCTTAGTAGGTCTAGCGGGAGTTGCGCGCAATGAGCAGTTCTTC. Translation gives CASSLVGLAGVARNEQFF.

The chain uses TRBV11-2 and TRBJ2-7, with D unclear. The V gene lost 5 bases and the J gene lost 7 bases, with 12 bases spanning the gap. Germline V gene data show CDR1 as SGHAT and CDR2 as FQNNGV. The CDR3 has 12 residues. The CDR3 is CASSPFPGEQYF. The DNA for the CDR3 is TGTGCCAGCAGCCCCTTCCCCGGGGAGCAGTACTTC. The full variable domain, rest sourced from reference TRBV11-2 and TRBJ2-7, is EAGVAQSPRYKIIEKRQSVAFWCNPISGHATLYWYQQILGQGPKLLIQFQNNGVVDDSQLPKDRFSAERLKGVDSTLKIQPAKLEDSAVYLCASSPFPGEQYFGPGTRLTVT.

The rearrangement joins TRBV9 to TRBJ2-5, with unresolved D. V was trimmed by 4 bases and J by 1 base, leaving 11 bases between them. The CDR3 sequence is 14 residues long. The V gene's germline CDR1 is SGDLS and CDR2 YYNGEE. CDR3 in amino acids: CASSSSAAQETQYF. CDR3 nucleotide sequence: TGTGCCAGCAGCTCTTCGGCGGCCCAAGAGACCCAGTACTTC.

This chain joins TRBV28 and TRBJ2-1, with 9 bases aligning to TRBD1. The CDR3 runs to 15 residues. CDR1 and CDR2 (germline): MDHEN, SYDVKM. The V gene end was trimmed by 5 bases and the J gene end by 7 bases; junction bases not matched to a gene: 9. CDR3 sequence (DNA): TGTGCCAGCAGTCCACGGACAGGGGAACAGAATGAGCAGTTCTTC. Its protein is CASSPRTGEQNEQFF.

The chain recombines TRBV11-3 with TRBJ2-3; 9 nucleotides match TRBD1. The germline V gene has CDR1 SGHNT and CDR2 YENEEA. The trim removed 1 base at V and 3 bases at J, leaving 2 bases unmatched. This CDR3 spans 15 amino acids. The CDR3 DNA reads TGTGCCAGCAGCTTAGGGGGGACAGGGACAGATACGCAGTATTTT. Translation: CASSLGGTGTDTQYF.

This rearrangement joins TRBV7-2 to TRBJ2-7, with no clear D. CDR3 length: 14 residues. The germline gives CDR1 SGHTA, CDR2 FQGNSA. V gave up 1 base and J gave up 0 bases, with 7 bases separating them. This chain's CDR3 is CASSLGRSSYEQYF. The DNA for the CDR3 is TGTGCCAGCAGCTTAGGTCGGAGCTCCTACGAGCAGTACTTC. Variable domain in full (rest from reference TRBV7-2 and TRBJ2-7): GAGVSQSPSNKVTEKGKDVELRCDPISGHTALYWYRQSLGQGLEFLIYFQGNSAPDKSGLPSDRFSAERTGGSVSTLTIQRTQQEDSAVYLCASSLGRSSYEQYFGPGTRLTVT.

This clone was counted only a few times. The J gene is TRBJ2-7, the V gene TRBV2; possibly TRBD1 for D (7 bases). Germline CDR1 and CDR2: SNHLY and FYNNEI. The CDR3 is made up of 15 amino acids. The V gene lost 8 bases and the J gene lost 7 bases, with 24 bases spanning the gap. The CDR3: CASCPAGQLLGEQYF. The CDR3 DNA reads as TGTGCCAGCTGCCCCGCGGGACAGCTATTGGGGGAGCAGTACTTC.

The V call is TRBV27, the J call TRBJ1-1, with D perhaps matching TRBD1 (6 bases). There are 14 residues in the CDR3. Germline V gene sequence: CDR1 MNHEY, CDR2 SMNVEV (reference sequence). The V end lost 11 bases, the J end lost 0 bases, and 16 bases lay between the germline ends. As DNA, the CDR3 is TGTGCCGGGGGGGCAGGGGCGATGAACACTGAAGCTTTCTTT. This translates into CAGGAGAMNTEAFF.